Shown below are 29 T cell receptor beta chains from a single sample sequenced in a study of blood T cell repertoires in COVID-19. Data came from immunoSEQ multiplex PCR; TCRdb stores just in-frame clones and leaves some out. The table has 130,000 to 150,000 clones, about 85% seen once. The specimen sequenced was peripheral blood. The receptors were sampled from a human donor with acute or convalescent COVID-19. The donor label of this sample is uncertain.

V is TRBV19 and J is TRBJ1-5; D call uncertain. Trimming pared 5 bases from V and 1 base from J, leaving 12 bases between. Germline CDR1 is LNHDA and CDR2 is SQIVND (reference sequence). CDR3 length equals 15 residues. This chain's CDR3 is CASSFFRGSNQPQHF. CDR3 coding DNA: TGTGCCAGTAGTTTTTTTCGAGGGAGCAATCAGCCCCAGCATTTT.

This rearrangement joins TRBV7-2 to TRBJ1-6; no reliable D call. Between the trimmed V and J ends, which lost 10 bases and 0 bases, there was a span of 10 bases. The V gene's germline CDR1 is SGHTA and CDR2 FQGNSA. The CDR3 is 14 residues long. The CDR3 region is CATLVPSYNSPLHF. The CDR3 bases are TGTGCCACCCTAGTGCCCTCCTATAATTCACCCCTCCACTTT.

This chain joins TRBV27 and TRBJ2-7; the D gene is possibly TRBD2 (7 bases). Trimming removed 5 bases at V and 7 bases at J, with 18 bases between. This CDR3 is built from 14 residues. Germline V gene lookup returns CDR1 MNHEY and CDR2 SMNVEV (reference sequence). The CDR3 loop is CASSPGGGPGEQYF. The CDR3, as DNA: TGTGCCAGCAGTCCTGGGGGGGGGCCGGGTGAGCAGTACTTC.

This clone was recorded once. The chain uses TRBV5-1 and TRBJ2-7, with 9 positions matching TRBD1. Per the germline V gene, CDR1 is SGHRS and CDR2 is YFSETQ. V lost 4 bases and J lost 3; bases outside the gene matches: 17. The CDR3 totals 18 residues. The CDR3 loop reads CASSKRTTPGQGYYEQYF. The CDR3 DNA follows: TGCGCCAGCAGCAAGCGCACTACCCCGGGACAGGGATACTACGAGCAGTACTTC.

This chain connects TRBV10-3 to TRBJ2-3; the match to TRBD2 covers 12 bases. The V gene end was trimmed by 7 bases and the J gene end by 0 bases; junction bases not matched to a gene: 5. Germline loops: CDR1 ENHRY, CDR2 SYGVKD. CDR3 size: 16 residues. The CDR3 bases are TGTGCCATCACTCCTGGACTAGCGGGGAGCACAGATACGCAGTATTTT. It codes for CAITPGLAGSTDTQYF.

The chain carries TRBV5-4 and TRBJ1-2, with TRBD1 as a possible D gene (6 bases). Deletions cut 6 bases from V and 2 bases from J, with 17 bases between. The germline V gene has CDR1 SGHNT and CDR2 YYREEE (reference sequence). This CDR3 comprises 15 residues. The CDR3 spells CASNPIQGLNYGYTF. The CDR3, as DNA: TGTGCCAGCAATCCAATCCAGGGGCTGAACTATGGCTACACCTTC.

This chain connects TRBV4-3 to TRBJ2-2; a weak D match, TRBD2 (5 bases). V gave up 0 bases and J gave up 3 bases, with 11 bases separating them. This CDR3 region has 16 residues. Per germline, CDR1 LGHNA and CDR2 YSLEER. DNA for the CDR3: TGCGCCAGCAGCCAAGATACGGGATCGTACACCGGGGAGCTGTTTTTT. Encoded protein: CASSQDTGSYTGELFF.

The count of this clone is one. V and J are TRBV19 and TRBJ2-3, with 8 bases that match TRBD1. Germline V CDR1 and CDR2: LNHDA, SQIVND (reference sequence). The CDR3 is 14 amino acids. J gave up 8 bases and V 1 base, and 5 bases lay outside the gene matches. The CDR3 spells CASSIGSTGGTQYF. The CDR3, as DNA: TGTGCCAGTAGTATAGGGTCAACAGGGGGTACGCAGTATTTT.

The rearrangement uses TRBV29-1 and TRBJ1-1, with D unresolved. The CDR3 length is 12 residues. Germline V CDR1 and CDR2: SQVTM, ANQGSEA. The V end was cut by 7 bases, the J end by 1 base, with 10 bases between. The CDR3 sequence is CSAARGNTEAFF. DNA of the CDR3: TGCAGCGCGGCGCGGGGGAACACTGAAGCTTTCTTT. The full variable domain, its missing parts supplied by reference TRBV29-1 and TRBJ1-1, is SAVISQKPSRDICQRGTSLTIQCQVDSQVTMMFWYRQQPGQSLTLIATANQGSEATYESGFVIDKFPISRPNLTFSTLTVSNMSPEDSSIYLCSAARGNTEAFFGQGTRLTVV.

The V call is TRBV4-3, the J call TRBJ1-5; TRBD1 matches 12 bases. Germline V gene data show CDR1 as LGHNA and CDR2 as YSLEER. This CDR3 contains 16 residues. Losses at the gene ends were 4 bases for V and 3 bases for J; bases not matched to a gene: 4. The CDR3 is CASSPGQGANNQPQHF. CDR3 DNA sequence: TGCGCCAGCAGCCCGGGACAGGGGGCGAACAATCAGCCCCAGCATTTT.

This chain connects TRBV6-1 to TRBJ1-5, with D perhaps TRBD1 (5 bases). CDR1 and CDR2 from the germline V gene are MNHNS and SASEGT. Trimming stripped 3 bases from V and 2 bases from J, with 14 bases between. This CDR3 has 16 amino acids. The CDR3 here is CASSDQGRIGNQPQHF. The CDR3 DNA follows: TGTGCCAGCAGTGACCAGGGTCGCATCGGCAATCAGCCCCAGCATTTT.

This chain joins TRBV2 and TRBJ1-5; D unresolved. The V gene's germline CDR1 is SNHLY and CDR2 FYNNEI. CDR3 size: 15 residues. V lost 4 bases to trimming and J lost 6 bases, with 16 bases between them. The CDR3 DNA is TGTGCCAGCAGTGGGTCAGGCGGGAGCGCTCAGCCCCAGCATTTT. This translates into CASSGSGGSAQPQHF.

This sequence joins TRBV24-1 and TRBJ1-2; 10 bases align to TRBD1. Losses at the gene ends were 5 bases for V and 8 bases for J; bases not matched to a gene: 16. The CDR3 has 17 amino acids. CDR1 and CDR2 from the germline V gene are KGHDR and SFDVKD. CDR3 DNA sequence: TGTGCCACCAGTGCCCCAGCTGCCGGGACAGGGGTCAGGGGCTACACCTTC. This gives the protein CATSAPAAGTGVRGYTF.

The J gene is TRBJ2-1, the V gene TRBV5-6; maybe TRBD2 (5 bases). Germline loops: CDR1 SGHDT, CDR2 YYEEEE. CDR3 length: 13 residues. V lost 3 bases and J 5 bases, leaving 9 bases between the germline ends. The CDR3 DNA is TGTGCCAGCAGCTCTCTAGCTAACAATGAGCAGTTCTTC. Translated: CASSSLANNEQFF.

This chain uses TRBV21-1 with TRBJ2-4; the table gives TRBD1 as D, unverified against the DNA. TRBV21-1 is annotated as a pseudogene. The CDR3 is 14 residues long. CDR3 bases: TGTGCCAGCAGCAAAAGGACAGCAAGCCCTATTCAGTACTTC. Its translation is CASSKRTASPIQYF.

The chain employs TRBV30 and TRBJ1-1, with D unclear. Trimming took off 3 bases at V and 4 bases at J, with 9 bases between the two ends. The CDR3 spans 12 residues. Germline V gene sequence: CDR1 GTSNPN, CDR2 SVGIG (reference sequence). Here the CDR3 reads CAWRERVTEAFF. DNA for the CDR3: TGTGCCTGGAGGGAACGGGTCACTGAAGCTTTCTTT.

This sequence joins TRBV19 and TRBJ2-1; 9 nucleotides line up with TRBD2. With 7 bases clipped from V and 5 bases from J, the junction kept 6 bases outside the gene matches. This CDR3 has 14 amino acids. From germline, CDR1 is LNHDA and CDR2 SQIVND (reference sequence). The DNA of the CDR3 is TGTGCCAGTATGCTGACTAGCGGAAACAATGAGCAGTTCTTC. It codes for CASMLTSGNNEQFF.

This rearrangement joins TRBV27 to TRBJ1-3; no reliable D call. From germline, CDR1 is MNHEY and CDR2 SMNVEV (reference sequence). V was shortened by 5 bases and J by 4 bases, with 12 bases between the two germline ends. This CDR3 region has 14 residues. CDR3 protein: CASSEHGLGNTIYF. Here the CDR3 DNA reads TGTGCCAGCAGTGAACACGGACTGGGAAACACCATATATTTT.

The chain joins TRBV6-2 or TRBV6-3 to TRBJ2-7; TRBD2 is a possible D gene (7 bases). CDR3 length: 16 amino acids. Trimming took 2 bases from V and 0 from J, leaving 14 bases between them. CDR1 and CDR2 (germline): MNHEY, SVGEGT. In DNA, the CDR3 is TGTGCCAGCAGTTACCGGATCGGGGGGCCCTCCTACGAGCAGTACTTC. This encodes CASSYRIGGPSYEQYF.

The chain uses TRBV5-1 and TRBJ2-5, with 8 bases that match TRBD2. Trimming cost V 4 bases and J 2 bases; bases outside gene matches: 10. The CDR3 totals 16 residues. Germline V CDR1 and CDR2: SGHRS, YFSETQ. The CDR3 region is CASSRGPSGRQETQYF. CDR3 in DNA: TGCGCCAGCAGCCGGGGACCCAGCGGGAGACAAGAGACCCAGTACTTC.

In its sample, this clone was seen once. V gene TRBV5-1 combines with J gene TRBJ1-1; D is perhaps TRBD1 (5 bases). The CDR3 runs 15 residues. The germline gives CDR1 SGHRS, CDR2 YFSETQ. The germline V and J ends were trimmed by 0 bases and 4 bases, with 13 bases remaining between them. The CDR3 DNA reads as TGCGCCAGCAGCTTGGTTTCAGGGTGGTTCACTGAAGCTTTCTTT. Its translation is CASSLVSGWFTEAFF. Filled out from reference TRBV5-1 and TRBJ1-1, the complete variable domain reads KAGVTQTPRYLIKTRGQQVTLSCSPISGHRSVSWYQQTPGQGLQFLFEYFSETQRNKGNFPGRFSGRQFSNSRSEMNVSTLELGDSALYLCASSLVSGWFTEAFFGQGTRLTVV.

The V call is TRBV19, the J call TRBJ1-2; 7 bases are shared with TRBD1. There are 15 residues in the CDR3. In germline, CDR1 is LNHDA, CDR2 SQIVND (reference sequence). V trimming: 6 bases; J trimming: 3 bases; junction bases outside the gene matches: 10. CDR3 coding DNA: TGTGCCAGTAGAAATGACAGGGCCGCTTACTATGGCTACACCTTC. This encodes CASRNDRAAYYGYTF.

In this sample, this clone turned up a few times. The V and J genes are TRBV29-1 and TRBJ1-5; D ambiguous. This CDR3 has 12 residues. CDR1 and CDR2 from the germline V gene are SQVTM and ANQGSEA. V was cut by 5 bases and J by 0 bases, with 5 bases left in between. The CDR3 protein is CSVSGSNQPQHF. CDR3 nucleotides: TGCAGCGTTTCGGGTAGCAATCAGCCCCAGCATTTT.

V is TRBV10-3 and J is TRBJ2-5, with 7 nucleotides matching TRBD1. Per germline, CDR1 ENHRY and CDR2 SYGVKD. This CDR3 region has 13 residues. Unmatched junction bases numbered 3, after V lost 7 bases and J lost 1 base. CDR3 protein: CAITDRPQETQYF. The CDR3 nucleotides are TGTGCCATCACGGACAGGCCCCAAGAGACCCAGTACTTC.

V and J are TRBV7-2 and TRBJ1-5; tentative D call: TRBD1 (5 bases). The CDR3 is 17 amino acids. V lost 2 bases to trimming and J lost 3 bases, with 17 bases between them. Germline V gives CDR1 SGHTA, CDR2 FQGNSA. The DNA of the CDR3 is TGTGCCAGCAGCTTATGGCGGACACTTACTATCAATCAGCCCCAGCATTTT. It yields the protein CASSLWRTLTINQPQHF.

V is TRBV6-5 and J is TRBJ2-1; 8 bases are shared with TRBD2. The CDR3 covers 15 residues. Unmatched junction bases numbered 8, after V lost 6 bases and J lost 4 bases. Germline V lookup: CDR1 MNHEY, CDR2 SVGAGI. CDR3 in amino acids: CASRPRAGGYNEQFF. CDR3 nucleotide sequence: TGTGCCAGCAGGCCACGGGCGGGAGGTTACAATGAGCAGTTCTTC.

The rearrangement joins TRBV10-3 to TRBJ1-1; unclear D gene. The germline gives CDR1 ENHRY, CDR2 SYGVKD. This CDR3 is 15 amino acids long. V shed 0 bases and J shed 0 bases, with 8 bases lying between them. CDR3 amino acids: CAISESEALNTEAFF. As DNA, the CDR3 is TGTGCCATCAGTGAGTCAGAGGCTCTGAACACTGAAGCTTTCTTT.

V usage is TRBV6-7 and J usage is TRBJ1-2; 8 bases map to TRBD1. TRBV6-7 is marked as an open reading frame, function uncertain. The CDR3 consists of 17 residues. V gave up 8 bases and J gave up 3 bases; unmatched junction bases: 17. The CDR3 DNA follows: TGTGCCAGCTCTACCTCGGACAGGGTAAGTCCTGACTATGGCTACACCTTC. It specifies CASSTSDRVSPDYGYTF.

The chain links TRBV3-1 (or the pseudogene TRBV3-2) to TRBJ1-2; possibly TRBD1 for D (6 bases). Germline V lookup: CDR1 LGHDT, CDR2 YNNKEL (reference sequence). V shed 4 bases and J shed 3 bases, with 6 bases lying between them. The CDR3 is 12 amino acids. The CDR3 loop reads CASSRTDYGYTF. CDR3 DNA sequence: TGTGCCAGCAGCCGGACAGACTATGGCTACACCTTC.